The next 25 T cell receptor beta chains were all read from a single sample in a study of shared clonotypes between healthy human individuals. Here immunoSEQ multiplex PCR was the method, and the copy in TCRdb shows in-frame clones only, minus some. The table has approximately 99,000 clones, roughly 70% seen once; the top ten hold around 24%. Sequenced material: memory CD8+ T cells sorted from blood. Subset reported: CD45RO+ cells pooled with CCR7-negative TemRA cells. These receptors were taken from a woman between 25 and 40 years old in good health.

This clone is medium-sized (0.01 to 0.1%) within its sample. V is TRBV6-5 and J is TRBJ1-2; tentative D call: TRBD1 (5 bases). The CDR3 loop spans 14 amino acids. The V and J ends lost 2 bases and 6 bases respectively, with 13 bases between them. CDR1 is MNHEY, CDR2 SVGAGI, per germline. CDR3 DNA: TGTGCCAGCAGTTACCAGGGAGGAGCGGATGGCTACACCTTC. Translated: CASSYQGGADGYTF.

The chain has TRBV6-6 and TRBJ2-1; 9 bases are shared with TRBD2. The CDR3 consists of 14 residues. J lost 7 bases, V lost 6 bases, and 7 bases had no gene match. Germline lookup yields CDR1 MNHNY and CDR2 SVGAGI (reference sequence). Here the CDR3 reads CASSPQREVNEQFF. CDR3 nucleotide sequence: TGTGCCAGCAGCCCCCAGCGGGAGGTTAATGAGCAGTTCTTC.

This clone was counted only a few times. The rearrangement uses TRBV9 and TRBJ1-5; D ambiguous. The CDR3 consists of 13 residues. V gave up 10 bases and J gave up 7 bases, with 18 bases separating them. Germline loops: CDR1 SGDLS, CDR2 YYNGEE. The CDR3 reads CASSTIPGQPQHF. The CDR3 coding sequence is TGTGCCTCCTCTACGATCCCTGGGCAGCCCCAGCATTTT.

The chain links TRBV27 to TRBJ2-1; D gene unclear. The V gene's germline CDR1 is MNHEY and CDR2 SMNVEV (reference sequence). The germline V and J ends were trimmed by 7 bases and 2 bases, with 12 bases remaining between them. This CDR3 has 14 residues. CDR3 DNA: TGTGCCAGCAAAATTTCGTCTCCCTACAATGAGCAGTTCTTC. It codes for CASKISSPYNEQFF.

This chain links TRBV5-1 with TRBJ2-7, with TRBD2 as a possible D gene (5 bases). The CDR3 is 13 amino acids. V shed 2 bases and J shed 1 base, with 7 bases lying between them. Per germline, CDR1 SGHRS and CDR2 YFSETQ. This chain's CDR3 is CASSFRGSYEQYF. For the CDR3, the DNA is TGCGCCAGCAGCTTCAGAGGGTCCTACGAGCAGTACTTC.

Here the CDR3 reads CASAIWFPTGPLTYNEQFF. CDR3 DNA: TGTGCCAGCGCTATTTGGTTCCCCACAGGGCCCTTAACCTACAATGAGCAGTTCTTC. V is TRBV28 and J is TRBJ2-1, with D maybe TRBD1 (6 bases). CDR1 is MDHEN, CDR2 SYDVKM, per germline. V was cut by 8 bases and J by 2 bases, with 28 bases left in between. The length of the CDR3 is 19 residues.

The chain combines TRBV10-3 with TRBJ1-5; TRBD1 agrees at 7 bases. Germline CDR1 is ENHRY and CDR2 is SYGVKD. This CDR3 is 15 amino acids long. Germline trimming cut 6 bases from V and 3 bases from J; bases unmatched to any gene: 8. DNA of the CDR3: TGTGCCATCAGGATGGGGGACAGCTCCAATCAGCCCCAGCATTTT. Protein product: CAIRMGDSSNQPQHF.

The chain recombines TRBV25-1 with TRBJ2-1; 13 positions agree with TRBD2. V lost 5 bases to trimming and J lost 0 bases; unmatched junction nucleotides: 1. CDR3 size: 16 residues. Germline values: CDR1 MGHDK, CDR2 SYGVNS. The CDR3 DNA is TGTGCCAGCAGTAGGACTAGCGGGAGCTCCTACAATGAGCAGTTCTTC. Translating it yields CASSRTSGSSYNEQFF.

This sequence joins TRBV5-1 and TRBJ2-7; D is unclear. Trimming took off 4 bases at V and 4 bases at J, with 18 bases between the two ends. The CDR3 runs 15 residues. CDR1 is SGHRS and CDR2 is YFSETQ in the germline V gene. The CDR3, as DNA: TGCGCCAGCAGCCTGAATCCCCACGGGCTATACGAGCAGTACTTC. Encoded protein: CASSLNPHGLYEQYF.

The sample holds many counts of this clone. This chain joins TRBV11-2 and TRBJ2-1; tentatively, D is TRBD2 (6 bases). V was pared by 5 bases and J by 8 bases, with 16 bases between. The germline CDR1 and CDR2 sequences are SGHAT and FQNNGV. This CDR3 is built from 14 residues. The CDR3 loop reads CASSHGRDGYEQFF. CDR3 nucleotide sequence: TGTGCCAGCAGCCACGGGAGAGACGGTTATGAGCAGTTCTTC.

This chain links TRBV7-7 with TRBJ2-1; 10 bases match TRBD1. J lost 8 bases, V lost 7 bases, and 11 bases had no gene match. Germline CDR1 SSHAT, CDR2 FNYEAQ (reference sequence). There are 15 residues in the CDR3. The CDR3 DNA reads as TGTGCCAGCACCCCCGGGACAGGGGTGGCCGATGAGCAGTTCTTC. Translating it yields CASTPGTGVADEQFF.

The V gene is TRBV6-4, the J gene TRBJ2-3; TRBD2 matches at 12 bases. This CDR3 comprises 16 residues. V was clipped by 2 bases and J by 5 bases; unmatched bases: 5. Germline CDR1 and CDR2: MRHNA and SNTAGT. The CDR3 sequence is CASSDGPTSGGDTQYF. In DNA, the CDR3 is TGTGCCAGCAGTGACGGACCGACTAGCGGGGGAGATACGCAGTATTTT.

This clone appeared many times. The V gene is TRBV6-4, the J gene TRBJ2-1, with 7 bases lining up with TRBD1. The CDR3 loop spans 14 amino acids. CDR1 and CDR2 from the germline V gene are MRHNA and SNTAGT. V was clipped by 0 bases and J by 8 bases; unmatched bases: 4. CDR3 sequence reads: CASSDSTGRDEQFF. CDR3 bases: TGTGCCAGCAGTGACTCGACAGGGCGGGATGAGCAGTTCTTC.

The V call is TRBV7-9, the J call TRBJ2-7; D gene ambiguous. V lost 4 bases and J 0 bases, leaving 10 bases between the germline ends. The CDR3 is 14 residues long. Germline loops: CDR1 SEHNR, CDR2 FQNEAQ (reference sequence). DNA for the CDR3: TGTGCCAGCAGCTCCCGAGACCCCTCCTACGAGCAGTACTTC. It is translated as CASSSRDPSYEQYF.

J is TRBJ2-7 and V is TRBV30; 12 bases fit TRBD2. The CDR3 runs to 17 residues. After removal of 1 base from V and 3 bases from J, the junction contained 10 bases not matched to a gene. Germline CDR1 GTSNPN, CDR2 SVGIG (reference sequence). The CDR3 region has the DNA TGTGCCTGGAGTGGGGCAGGGAGGGGACTAGCGGGCTACGAGCAGTACTTC. Translated, it gives CAWSGAGRGLAGYEQYF.

The chain recombines TRBV7-2 with TRBJ2-2, with D maybe TRBD2 (6 bases). Germline values: CDR1 SGHTA, CDR2 FQGNSA. The V and J ends lost 6 bases and 6 bases respectively, with 17 bases between them. The CDR3 spans 15 residues. The CDR3 reads CASSLGTGESGELFF. In DNA form, the CDR3 reads TGTGCCAGCAGTCTCGGGACTGGAGAATCCGGGGAGCTGTTTTTT.

The chain employs TRBV2 and TRBJ2-7; TRBD2 matches 10 bases. Trimming at V came to 4 bases and at J to 0 bases, leaving 6 bases not matched to a gene. The CDR3 consists of 16 residues. Germline loops: CDR1 SNHLY, CDR2 FYNNEI. CDR3 sequence reads: CASSGSGTSVSYEQYF. CDR3 nucleotides: TGTGCCAGCAGTGGCTCCGGGACTAGCGTCTCCTACGAGCAGTACTTC.

This clone was recorded many times. The chain has TRBV1 and TRBJ2-7; TRBD1, the table's D call, was not compared with the DNA. TRBV1 is termed a pseudogene. The CDR3 is made up of 16 amino acids. The chain's CDR3 is CTSSFIGTGGNYEQYF. CDR3 bases: TGCACCAGCAGCTTTATTGGGACAGGGGGAAACTACGAGCAGTACTTC.

The chain carries TRBV4-1 and TRBJ1-1; D is possibly TRBD1 (5 bases). The CDR3 is made up of 15 amino acids. Germline V lookup: CDR1 MGHRA, CDR2 YSYEKL. V shed 1 base and J shed 4 bases, with 13 bases lying between them. CDR3 region: CASSQVLQALTEAFF. DNA for the CDR3: TGCGCCAGCAGCCAAGTGTTACAGGCGCTCACTGAAGCTTTCTTT.

The V gene is TRBV6-1, the J gene TRBJ2-1, with TRBD2 as a possible D gene (6 bases). CDR3 length: 15 residues. V was cut by 6 bases and J by 0 bases, with 12 bases left in between. Germline assignment: CDR1 MNHNS and CDR2 SASEGT. The CDR3 spells CASSVAEGSYNEQFF. For the CDR3, the DNA is TGTGCCAGCAGCGTAGCGGAGGGCTCCTACAATGAGCAGTTCTTC.

The CDR3 loop is CASSSGDSTYEQYF. In DNA, the CDR3 is TGTGCCAGCAGCAGTGGGGACAGCACCTACGAGCAGTACTTC. V is TRBV11-1 and J is TRBJ2-5; 7 bases are shared with TRBD1. The J call is in doubt because the DNA end fits TRBJ2-7 better. Germline CDR1 and CDR2: SGHAT and FQDESV (reference sequence). The CDR3 totals 14 residues.

This chain joins TRBV23-1 and TRBJ1-4; possibly TRBD1 for D (6 bases). TRBV23-1 is annotated as an ORF whose role is uncertain. The CDR3 is 18 residues long. V shed 4 bases and J shed 5 bases, with 23 bases lying between them. Here the CDR3 reads CASSLRGLGTPNNEKLFF. CDR3 DNA sequence: TGCGCCAGCAGTCTTCGGGGGCTCGGAACTCCAAACAATGAAAAACTGTTTTTT.

This chain uses TRBV6-1 with TRBJ2-1; 8 nucleotides align to TRBD1. Germline CDR1 MNHNS, CDR2 SASEGT. The CDR3 sequence is 15 residues long. The ends lost 5 bases at V and 0 bases at J; junction bases unmatched: 3. CDR3 in amino acids: CASSIQGGSYNEQFF. The CDR3, as DNA: TGTGCCAGCAGTATACAGGGGGGCTCCTACAATGAGCAGTTCTTC.

The CDR3 coding sequence is TGTGCCAGCAGTTTAATGTGGGGAACTCAGCCCCAGCATTTT. It specifies CASSLMWGTQPQHF. V usage is TRBV28 and J usage is TRBJ1-5; D is unresolved. This CDR3 has 14 residues. V was cut by 2 bases and J by 6 bases, with 11 bases left in between. CDR1 and CDR2 from the germline V gene are MDHEN and SYDVKM.

This clone has more than one count but fewer than ten. V usage is TRBV2 and J usage is TRBJ2-7; 10 bases map to TRBD1. V lost 11 bases to trimming and J lost 2 bases; unmatched junction nucleotides: 6. CDR1 is SNHLY and CDR2 is FYNNEI in the germline V gene. CDR3 length: 13 residues. The CDR3 reads CASGTGVPYEQYF. Written as DNA, the CDR3 is TGTGCCTCCGGGACAGGGGTGCCCTACGAGCAGTACTTC.